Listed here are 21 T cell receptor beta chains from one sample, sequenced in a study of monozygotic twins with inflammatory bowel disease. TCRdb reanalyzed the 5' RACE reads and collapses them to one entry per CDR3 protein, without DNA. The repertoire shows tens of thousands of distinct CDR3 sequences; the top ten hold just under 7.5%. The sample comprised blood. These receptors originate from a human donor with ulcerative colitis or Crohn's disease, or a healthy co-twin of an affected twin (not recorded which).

The CDR3 sequence: CASSRLGLNTEAFF. The chain combines TRBV6-1 with TRBJ1-1. The CDR3 runs to 14 residues. CDR1 and CDR2 (germline): MNHNS, SASEGT.

The CDR3 reads CATRDRDSPLHF. This chain joins TRBV24-1 and TRBJ1-6; with no DNA, the TCRdb D assignment of TRBD1 cannot be verified. The germline V gene has CDR1 KGHDR and CDR2 SFDVKD. The CDR3 is 12 amino acids.

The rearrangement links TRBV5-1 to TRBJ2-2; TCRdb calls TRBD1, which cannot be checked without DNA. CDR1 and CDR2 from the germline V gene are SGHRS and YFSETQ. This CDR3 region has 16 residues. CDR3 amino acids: CASSPEGTAYTGELFF.

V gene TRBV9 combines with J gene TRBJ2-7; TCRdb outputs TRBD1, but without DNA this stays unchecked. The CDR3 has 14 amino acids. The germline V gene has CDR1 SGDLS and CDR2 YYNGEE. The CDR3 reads CASSVLTTGDEQYF.

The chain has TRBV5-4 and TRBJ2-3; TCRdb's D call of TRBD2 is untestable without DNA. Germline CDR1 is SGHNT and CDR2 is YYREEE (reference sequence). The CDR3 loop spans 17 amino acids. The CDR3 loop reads CASSTGLAGFVTDTQYF.

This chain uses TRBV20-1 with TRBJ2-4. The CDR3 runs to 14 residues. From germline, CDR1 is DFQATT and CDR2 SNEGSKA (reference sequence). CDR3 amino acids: CSAEPSNSGNIQYF.

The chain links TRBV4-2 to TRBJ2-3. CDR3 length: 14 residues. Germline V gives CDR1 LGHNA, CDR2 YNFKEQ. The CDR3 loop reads CASSPSRPWYTQYF.

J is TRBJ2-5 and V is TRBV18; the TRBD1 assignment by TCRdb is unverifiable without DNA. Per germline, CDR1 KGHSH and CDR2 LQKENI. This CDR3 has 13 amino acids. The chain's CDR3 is CASALTSSETQYF.

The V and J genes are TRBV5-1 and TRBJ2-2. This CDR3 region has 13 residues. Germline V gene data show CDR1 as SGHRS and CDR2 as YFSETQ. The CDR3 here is CASRDLGTGELFF. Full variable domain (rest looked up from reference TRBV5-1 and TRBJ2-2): KAGVTQTPRYLIKTRGQQVTLSCSPISGHRSVSWYQQTPGQGLQFLFEYFSETQRNKGNFPGRFSGRQFSNSRSEMNVSTLELGDSALYLCASRDLGTGELFFGEGSRLTVL.

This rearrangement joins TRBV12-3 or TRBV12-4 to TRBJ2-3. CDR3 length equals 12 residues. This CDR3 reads CASRPTGNTQYF.

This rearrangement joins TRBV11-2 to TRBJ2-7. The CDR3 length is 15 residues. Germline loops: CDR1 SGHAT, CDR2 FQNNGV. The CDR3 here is CASRSDRYVTYEQYF.

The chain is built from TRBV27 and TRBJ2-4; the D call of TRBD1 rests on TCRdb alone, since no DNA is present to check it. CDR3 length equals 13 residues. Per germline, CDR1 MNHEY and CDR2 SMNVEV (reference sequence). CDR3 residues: CASSRSGRNIQYF.

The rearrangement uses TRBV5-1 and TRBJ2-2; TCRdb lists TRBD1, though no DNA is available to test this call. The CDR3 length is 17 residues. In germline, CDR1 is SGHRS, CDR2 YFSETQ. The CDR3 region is CASSADRGTANTGELFF.

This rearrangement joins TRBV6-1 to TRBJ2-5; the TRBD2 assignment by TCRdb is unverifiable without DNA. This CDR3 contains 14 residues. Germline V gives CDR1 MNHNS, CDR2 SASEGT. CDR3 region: CASRGRHFQETQYF.

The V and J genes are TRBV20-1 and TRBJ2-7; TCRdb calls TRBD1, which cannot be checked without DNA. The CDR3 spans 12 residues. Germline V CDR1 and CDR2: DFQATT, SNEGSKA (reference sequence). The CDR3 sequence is CSASKVRAEQYF.

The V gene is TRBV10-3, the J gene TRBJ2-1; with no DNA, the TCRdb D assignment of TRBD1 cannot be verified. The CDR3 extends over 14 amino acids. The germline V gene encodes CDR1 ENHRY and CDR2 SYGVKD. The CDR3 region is CAIRDLQGDVEQFF.

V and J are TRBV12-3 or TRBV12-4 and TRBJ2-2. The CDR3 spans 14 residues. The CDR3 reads CASRITWNTGELFF.

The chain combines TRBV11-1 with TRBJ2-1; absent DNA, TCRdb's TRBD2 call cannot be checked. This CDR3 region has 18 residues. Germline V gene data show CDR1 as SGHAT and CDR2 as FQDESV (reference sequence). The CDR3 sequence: CAILLPMGRHRSGNEQFF.

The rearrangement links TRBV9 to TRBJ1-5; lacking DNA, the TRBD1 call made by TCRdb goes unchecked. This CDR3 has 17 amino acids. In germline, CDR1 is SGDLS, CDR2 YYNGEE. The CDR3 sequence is CASSAGGQVASNQPQHF.

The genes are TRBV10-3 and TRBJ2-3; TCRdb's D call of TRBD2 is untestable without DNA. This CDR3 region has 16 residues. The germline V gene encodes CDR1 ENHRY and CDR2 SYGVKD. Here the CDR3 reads CATLVRDQRGIDTQYF.

The CDR3 is CSARKQLLSSTDTQYF. The V gene is TRBV20-1, the J gene TRBJ2-3. CDR1 and CDR2 from the germline V gene are DFQATT and SNEGSKA (reference sequence). The CDR3 runs 16 residues.